This T cell receptor beta chain stems from a study of blood T cell repertoires in COVID-19. The ends were cut back, 0 bases at V and 4 bases at J, with 13 bases in the middle. Germline lookup yields CDR1 SGHRS and CDR2 YFSETQ. This CDR3 is 15 amino acids long. TCRdb's table, derived via immunoSEQ multiplex PCR, lists solely in-frame clones and lacks some. The sample consists of more than 200,000 clones, about nine tenths of them appearing once. Recovered status applied to Cohort 3 donors who had two consecutive negative PCRs. It also applied to those with clearance or with symptom resolution. Source material: PBMCs or T cells enriched from blood (not recorded which). The chain combines TRBV5-1 with TRBJ1-1; D possibly corresponds to TRBD1 (6 bases). The TCR sequence derives from a man between 40 and 49 years old who had recovered from COVID-19. The CDR3 sequence: CASSLGNRDITEAFF. In DNA form, the CDR3 reads TGCGCCAGCAGCTTGGGGAACAGGGATATCACTGAAGCTTTCTTT. Combining the CDR3 with reference TRBV5-1 and TRBJ1-1 gives the whole variable domain KAGVTQTPRYLIKTRGQQVTLSCSPISGHRSVSWYQQTPGQGLQFLFEYFSETQRNKGNFPGRFSGRQFSNSRSEMNVSTLELGDSALYLCASSLGNRDITEAFFGQGTRLTVV.